The present T cell receptor (beta chain) was sequenced within a study of breast tumors, draining lymph nodes, adjacent tissues. V gave up 6 bases and J gave up 2 bases, with 19 bases separating them. The CDR3 is 16 amino acids. Germline values: CDR1 SEHNR, CDR2 FQNEAQ (reference sequence). This clonotype has ten or more counts. Its specificity is unknown. Overall study findings and caveats: Data only fit, rather than demonstrated, lymph node origin of most tumor T cells. Compared with basal-like, luminal-like tumors shared significantly more repertoire with nontumor tissue. Tumor TCR diversity was below lymph nodes but above nontumor tissue. Findings are consistent with lymph node origin and intratumoral expansion of most tumor T cells.

Axillary draining lymph nodes of breast cancer patients supplied the node samples. From the multiplex PCR reads, TCRdb called clonotypes with MiXCR, one entry per CDR3 protein. The sample has about 100,000 distinct CDR3 sequences, 21% seen once. The specimen was axillary lymph node tissue. This clonotype was obtained from a female donor with breast cancer. Some clones in this sample may be carry-over from other donors' samples. V is TRBV7-9 and J is TRBJ1-2; tentative D call: TRBD1 (6 bases). CDR3 coding DNA: TGTGCCAGCAGTTTATTCGGTCGGGGGGCAAACTATGGCTACACCTTC. Translation: CASSLFGRGANYGYTF. Full variable domain (missing parts from reference TRBV7-9 and TRBJ1-2): DTGVSQNPRHKITKRGQNVTFRCDPISEHNRLYWYRQTLGQGPEFLTYFQNEAQLEKSRLLSDRFSAERPKGSFSTLEIQRTEQGDSAMYLCASSLFGRGANYGYTFGSGTRLTVV.